These 9 T cell receptor beta chains share one sample of origin, sequenced in a study of T cells after yellow fever vaccination. One entry per CDR3 protein, called by TCRdb with MiXCR from the 5' RACE reads. This table holds about 580,000 distinct CDR3 sequences, roughly 17% found once. The sample in question was PBMCs, obtained around 5 days after the first yellow fever vaccination. The receptors were gathered from a man aged 18-30 years who received the YFV17D yellow fever vaccine.

The rearrangement joins TRBV27 to TRBJ2-5, with D perhaps matching TRBD2 (5 bases). The CDR3 has 14 amino acids. Per the germline V gene, CDR1 is MNHEY and CDR2 is SMNVEV (reference sequence). The V gene lost 4 bases and the J gene lost 1 base, with 10 bases spanning the gap. Written as DNA, the CDR3 is TGTGCCAGCAGTTGGCGGGCTTTCCAAGAGACCCAGTACTTC. Amino acids: CASSWRAFQETQYF.

The rearrangement uses TRBV7-8 and TRBJ1-5; no definite D call. V lost 7 bases to trimming and J lost 3 bases, with 13 bases between them. This CDR3 spans 14 amino acids. Per germline, CDR1 SGHVS and CDR2 FQNEAQ. The CDR3 loop is CASTQELNNQPQHF. CDR3 in DNA: TGTGCCAGCACCCAGGAACTAAACAATCAGCCCCAGCATTTT. Looking up the rest from reference TRBV7-8 and TRBJ1-5 gives the full variable domain: GAGVSQSPRYKVAKRGQDVALRCDPISGHVSLFWYQQALGQGPEFLTYFQNEAQLDKSGLPSDRFFAERPEGSVSTLKIQRTQQEDSAVYLCASTQELNNQPQHFGDGTRLSIL.

This chain joins TRBV4-3 and TRBJ2-1; a weak D match, TRBD1 (5 bases). Germline V gene data show CDR1 as LGHNA and CDR2 as YSLEER. The CDR3 runs 19 residues. The V end was cut by 0 bases, the J end by 1 base, with 19 bases between. The CDR3 here is CASSQEGARWGSSYNEQFF. The DNA of the CDR3 is TGCGCCAGCAGCCAAGAAGGGGCCAGGTGGGGCAGTTCCTACAATGAGCAGTTCTTC.

This chain connects TRBV27 to TRBJ1-2; D is ambiguous. The germline V and J ends were trimmed by 4 bases and 8 bases, with 5 bases remaining between them. The CDR3 is 10 residues long. Germline assignment: CDR1 MNHEY and CDR2 SMNVEV (reference sequence). The CDR3 is CASSWEGYTF. The CDR3 bases are TGTGCCAGCAGTTGGGAGGGCTACACCTTC.

V gene TRBV4-1 combines with J gene TRBJ2-7, with a weak D call TRBD1 (5 bases). V was pared by 0 bases and J by 7 bases, with 16 bases between. Germline assignment: CDR1 MGHRA and CDR2 YSYEKL. This CDR3 has 15 residues. The CDR3 coding sequence is TGCGCCAGCAGCCAAGAAACAGGAAGAGTGTATGAGCAGTACTTC. Translating gives CASSQETGRVYEQYF.

This chain joins TRBV20-1 and TRBJ1-6; TRBD1 might be the D (5 bases). The CDR3 is 14 residues long. The germline gives CDR1 DFQATT, CDR2 SNEGSKA (reference sequence). Trimming took off 3 bases at V and 9 bases at J, with 15 bases between the two ends. DNA for the CDR3: TGCAGTGCTAGTTCAGCCGGCGGGGGTTCACCCCTCCACTTT. This translates into CSASSAGGGSPLHF.

This clonotype was recorded a few times. J is TRBJ1-5 and V is TRBV7-8; tentative D call: TRBD1 (5 bases). Germline V lookup: CDR1 SGHVS, CDR2 FQNEAQ. This CDR3 has 15 residues. The V and J ends lost 5 bases and 5 bases respectively, with 16 bases between them. The CDR3 DNA sequence: TGTGCCAGCAGCCAGACGGCAGGGTGGGATCAGCCCCAGCATTTT. This sequence encodes CASSQTAGWDQPQHF.

The gene calls are TRBV25-1 and TRBJ2-1; TRBD2 is a possible D gene (5 bases). The ends were cut back, 0 bases at V and 7 bases at J, with 10 bases in the middle. The CDR3 consists of 14 residues. Germline V gene lookup returns CDR1 MGHDK and CDR2 SYGVNS. CDR3 region: CASSEYAAVNEQFF. CDR3 nucleotides: TGTGCCAGCAGTGAATATGCAGCGGTTAATGAGCAGTTCTTC.

In its sample, this clonotype was seen a few times. V gene TRBV6-1 combines with J gene TRBJ2-7, with D possibly TRBD1 on 6 matching bases. From germline, CDR1 is MNHNS and CDR2 SASEGT. The V end was cut by 5 bases, the J end by 2 bases, with 13 bases between. There are 14 residues in the CDR3. The CDR3 spells CASSRIQGAYEQYV. Written as DNA, the CDR3 is TGTGCCAGCAGTCGAATACAGGGAGCCTACGAGCAGTACGTC.